This T cell receptor (beta chain) was captured in a study of T-cell reconstitution after alpha-beta-depleted transplantation in children. The V gene's germline CDR1 is WSHSY and CDR2 SAAADI. The germline V and J ends were trimmed by 5 bases and 6 bases, with 13 bases remaining between them. The CDR3 is made up of 14 amino acids. The authors prepared the TCRbeta library with unique molecular identifiers. Via MiXCR, TCRdb re-called the PCR reads, giving one row per CDR3 protein. The table has over 85,000 distinct CDR3 sequences, under 9% seen once. The sequenced sample was PBMCs, obtained before TCRalphabeta/CD19-depleted stem cell transplant. The clonotype comes from a boy aged 2 to 9 with acute lymphoblastic leukemia, due to receive a stem cell transplant. V is TRBV10-2 and J is TRBJ2-2, with no clear D. CDR3: CASSPYIVSGELFF. As DNA, the CDR3 is TGCGCCAGCAGTCCCTATATAGTGTCCGGGGAGCTGTTTTTT.